These T cell receptor beta chains were read from a single sample in a study of cytomegalovirus exposure and HLA in healthy donors. TCRdb's table, derived via immunoSEQ multiplex PCR, lists solely in-frame clones and lacks some. The sample shows 150,000 to 170,000 clones, 65% to 80% of them seen only once. The material sequenced was PBMCs. These receptors came from a woman in her thirties or forties in good health and CMV-seronegative. CDR3s include the opening cysteine and the closing phenylalanine or tryptophan. A D gene is named only where the DNA matches it firmly. Size tells how often a clone was seen (once, few, many) or the class of an expanded clone, and some rows leave it out.

.	TRBV19	16	TRBJ2-5	.	CASSIAAGAVGETQYF	TGTGCCAGTAGTATCGCTGCGGGGGCGGTGGGAGAGACCCAGTACTTC
.	TRBV9	18	TRBJ2-6	.	CASSARGQGSSGANVLTF	TGTGCCAGCAGCGCGCGTGGTCAGGGAAGCTCTGGGGCCAACGTCCTGACTTTC
once	TRBV6-1	13	TRBJ1-2	.	CASSDSGVYGYTF	TGTGCCAGCAGTGATTCAGGGGTCTATGGCTACACCTTC
.	TRBV5-4	14	TRBJ1-5	TRBD1	CASSMDRGNQPQHF	TGTGCCAGTTCAATGGACAGGGGCAATCAGCCCCAGCATTTT
.	TRBV5-1	15	TRBJ1-1	.	CASSTAGAPNTEAFF	TGCGCCAGCAGCACTGCGGGGGCCCCTAACACTGAAGCTTTCTTT
.	TRBV5-4	16	TRBJ1-3	TRBD1	CASSFEWDSTGNTIYF	TGTGCCAGCAGCTTCGAGTGGGACAGTACAGGAAACACCATATATTTT
.	TRBV2	14	TRBJ2-3	TRBD2	CASSRRGVADTQYF	TGTGCCAGCAGCCGTCGGGGGGTGGCAGATACGCAGTATTTT
.	TRBV5-1	15	TRBJ2-3	TRBD2	CASSPVRGGSDTQYF	TGCGCCAGCAGCCCAGTGCGGGGGGGCTCGGATACGCAGTATTTT
.	TRBV10-3	14	TRBJ2-7	.	CAISEGGRLDEQYF	TGTGCCATCAGTGAGGGGGGCCGACTGGACGAGCAGTACTTC
.	TRBV7-2	16	TRBJ2-3	.	CASSLQGLATSDTQYF	TGTGCCAGCAGCTTACAAGGTCTAGCGACCTCCGATACGCAGTATTTT
.	TRBV7-8	20	TRBJ2-3	TRBD2	CASRSRGPGTSGRRTDTQYF	TGTGCCAGCAGGTCCCGGGGGCCCGGGACTAGCGGGAGACGCACAGATACGCAGTATTTT
.	TRBV11-2	17	TRBJ1-2	.	CASSRDNPGGQVYGYTF	TGTGCCAGCAGCCGCGATAACCCGGGGGGGCAAGTATATGGCTACACCTTC
few	TRBV5-6	13	TRBJ1-1	.	CASSLPGGTEAFF	TGTGCCAGCAGCTTGCCCGGAGGGACTGAAGCTTTCTTT
few	TRBV7-9	14	TRBJ2-5	.	CASSSRSIQETQYF	TGTGCCAGCAGCTCTAGGAGTATCCAAGAGACCCAGTACTTC
.	TRBV5-1	14	TRBJ1-2	TRBD1	CASSRDRANYGYTF	TGCGCCAGCAGCCGGGACAGAGCTAACTATGGCTACACCTTC